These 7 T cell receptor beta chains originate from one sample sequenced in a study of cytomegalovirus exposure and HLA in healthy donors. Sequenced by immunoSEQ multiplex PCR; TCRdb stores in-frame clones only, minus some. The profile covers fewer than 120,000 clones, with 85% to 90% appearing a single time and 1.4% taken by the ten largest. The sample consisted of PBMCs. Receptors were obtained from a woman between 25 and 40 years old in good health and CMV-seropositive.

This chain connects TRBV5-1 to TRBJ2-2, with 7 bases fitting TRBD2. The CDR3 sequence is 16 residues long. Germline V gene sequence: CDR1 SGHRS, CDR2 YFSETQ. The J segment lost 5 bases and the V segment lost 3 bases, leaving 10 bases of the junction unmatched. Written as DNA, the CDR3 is TGCGCCAGCAGCTCCTCGGCGGGAGTAGGTACCGGGGAGCTGTTTTTT. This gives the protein CASSSSAGVGTGELFF.

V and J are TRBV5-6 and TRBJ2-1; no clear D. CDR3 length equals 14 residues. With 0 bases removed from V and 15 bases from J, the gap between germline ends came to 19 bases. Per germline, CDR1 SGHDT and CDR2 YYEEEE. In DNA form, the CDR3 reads TGTGCCAGCAGCTTGGGTGGGCCACAATTCTACCCGTTCTTC. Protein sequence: CASSLGGPQFYPFF.

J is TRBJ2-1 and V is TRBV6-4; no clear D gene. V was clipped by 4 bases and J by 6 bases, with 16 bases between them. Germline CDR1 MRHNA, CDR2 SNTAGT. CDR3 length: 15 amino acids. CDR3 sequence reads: CASSVAGLTTNEQFF. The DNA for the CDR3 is TGTGCCAGCAGTGTAGCCGGTCTTACCACCAATGAGCAGTTCTTC.

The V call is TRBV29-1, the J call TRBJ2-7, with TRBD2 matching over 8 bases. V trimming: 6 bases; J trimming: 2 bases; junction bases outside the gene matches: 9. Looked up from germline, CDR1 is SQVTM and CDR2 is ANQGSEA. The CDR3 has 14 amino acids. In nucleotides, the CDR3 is TGCAGCGTAGTTTTGCGGGAGGTAACCTACGAGCAGTACTTC. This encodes CSVVLREVTYEQYF.

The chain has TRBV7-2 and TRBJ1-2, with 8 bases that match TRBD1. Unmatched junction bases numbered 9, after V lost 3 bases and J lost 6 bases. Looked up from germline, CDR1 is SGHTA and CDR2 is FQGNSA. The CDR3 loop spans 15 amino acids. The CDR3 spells CASSFILPDRDGYTF. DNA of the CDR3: TGTGCCAGCAGCTTCATCTTACCGGACAGGGATGGCTACACCTTC.

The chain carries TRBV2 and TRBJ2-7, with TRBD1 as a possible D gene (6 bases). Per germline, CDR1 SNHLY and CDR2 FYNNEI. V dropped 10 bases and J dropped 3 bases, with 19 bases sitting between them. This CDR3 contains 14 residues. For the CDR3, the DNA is TGTGCCACCAAAGGGGCAGGGGTCATCTACGAGCAGTACTTC. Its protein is CATKGAGVIYEQYF. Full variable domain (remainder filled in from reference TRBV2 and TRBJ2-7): EPEVTQTPSHQVTQMGQEVILRCVPISNHLYFYWYRQILGQKVEFLVSFYNNEISEKSEIFDDQFSVERPDGSNFTLKIRSTKLEDSAMYFCATKGAGVIYEQYFGPGTRLTVT.

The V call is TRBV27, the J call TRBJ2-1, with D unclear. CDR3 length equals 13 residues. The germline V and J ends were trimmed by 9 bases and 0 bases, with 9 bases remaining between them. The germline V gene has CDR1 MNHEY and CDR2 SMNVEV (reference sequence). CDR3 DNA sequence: TGTGCCAGTCGGCGGAGCTCCTACAATGAGCAGTTCTTC. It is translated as CASRRSSYNEQFF.